The 5 T cell receptor beta chains reported below all come from one sample, sequenced in a study of cytomegalovirus exposure and HLA in healthy donors (dated by TCRdb to about 2017). Libraries were prepared through the immunoSEQ multiplex PCR assay. A mixture of 60 forward primers for TCR Vbeta segments and 13 reverse primers for TCR Jbeta segments was used in the multiplex PCR. As stored in TCRdb, this immuneACCESS dataset retains in-frame rearrangements with V and J assigned. A fraction of the clones does not appear; measured against another copy, unresolved V genes explain less than half of the discrepancy, and the remainder lacks a known reason. The sample yields roughly 200,000 clones; 55% to 75% were counted once. The top ten hold 2.5% to 3% of the sample. Sequenced input: PBMCs. The receptors derive from a man in his forties or fifties in good health and CMV-seropositive.

The genes are TRBV6-1 and TRBJ1-1; D remains ambiguous. In germline, CDR1 is MNHNS, CDR2 SASEGT. Between the trimmed V and J ends, which lost 3 bases and 11 bases, there was a span of 16 bases. This CDR3 contains 13 residues. The CDR3 sequence: CASSDGSRRWAFF. CDR3 nucleotides: TGTGCCAGCAGTGACGGGAGCCGGAGGTGGGCTTTCTTT.

This chain links TRBV6-1 with TRBJ2-7; D gene ambiguous. This CDR3 spans 12 amino acids. The germline V gene has CDR1 MNHNS and CDR2 SASEGT. V lost 4 bases to trimming and J lost 7 bases, with 11 bases between them. The chain's CDR3 is CASSGAVQEQYF. The CDR3 nucleotides read TGTGCCAGCAGTGGGGCAGTTCAGGAGCAGTACTTC.

The CDR3 DNA reads TGTGCCAGCAGTGAATATGCCGGGTCACCCCTCCACTTT. Protein: CASSEYAGSPLHF. J is TRBJ1-6 and V is TRBV6-1; D uncertain. From germline, CDR1 is MNHNS and CDR2 SASEGT. There are 13 residues in the CDR3. Trimming pared 2 bases from V and 10 bases from J, leaving 9 bases between.

This chain links TRBV29-1 with TRBJ2-5, with D perhaps TRBD2 (6 bases). The CDR3 sequence is 13 residues long. Trimming cost V 2 bases and J 0 bases, with 7 bases left between them. Germline V gene data show CDR1 as SQVTM and CDR2 as ANQGSEA. This chain's CDR3 is CSVESGDQETQYF. The CDR3 bases are TGCAGCGTTGAATCGGGGGACCAAGAGACCCAGTACTTC.

The chain is built from TRBV5-6 and TRBJ1-3; D uncertain. The CDR3 has 13 residues. Looked up from germline, CDR1 is SGHDT and CDR2 is YYEEEE. V was clipped by 4 bases and J by 4 bases, with 9 bases between them. CDR3 sequence (DNA): TGTGCCAGCAGCCTCCGGGGAGGAAACACCATATATTTT. Amino acids: CASSLRGGNTIYF.